This T cell receptor (beta chain) comes out of a study of graft-versus-host responses after intestinal transplantation (dated by TCRdb to the early 2020s). The study in broad terms: Multivisceral, liver-intestinal, or isolated intestinal transplants were received by the recipients. To identify alloreactive clones, pre-transplant mixed lymphocyte reaction products were sequenced and compared with unstimulated pre-transplant donor and recipient T cells. After intestinal transplantation, graft-versus-host and host-versus-graft alloreactive T cell clones were followed in the graft, circulation and bone marrow using bulk TCR-beta CDR3 sequencing. Rather than going through the commercial service, samples from three later patients were sequenced in-house on an Illumina MiSeq and processed with MiXCR. Every recipient was given anti-thymocyte globulin induction, then maintenance tacrolimus and steroids for about 3 years. Of the 20 to 25 intestinal transplant recipients enrolled in the cohort, one of whom was a retransplant, 3 patients without pretransplant specimens were excluded. A peak of at least 4% donor T cells among recipient peripheral blood mononuclear cells was the definition used for donor T cell macrochimerism. Overall study results and their limits: High GvH to HvG T cell clonal ratios were observed in the allografts of patients with donor T cell macrochimerism. Conclusions were limited by the relatively low number and heterogeneity of intestinal transplant patients. GvH clones turned up in recipient bone marrow, with some appearing earlier in ileal mucosa or blood, a pattern consistent with an intestinal mucosal origin. Early after transplant, declines in HvG clones were associated with peak levels of circulating GvH clones.

Libraries were prepared through the immunoSEQ multiplex PCR assay. High-throughput TCR-beta CDR3 sequencing of genomic DNA from most patients was performed by Adaptive Biotechnologies. On the study's bioinformatics: TCR sequencing data were retrieved from Adaptive's ImmunoSEQ software for 18 patients, whereas a few other patients were processed with MiXCR and VDJtools. Because the origin of CDR3 nucleotide sequences shared between donor and recipient could not be assigned, those sequences were removed. Alloreactive clones required at least 2-fold expansion over unstimulated cells and minimum CFSE-low frequency of 0.002% (template counts) or 0.001% (read counts). Clones detected in sequenced pre-transplant spleen, lymph node, or MLR CFSE-low populations of the donor or recipient were defined as mappable. Cumulative frequency of alloreactive clones was calculated as a percentage of all sequences weighted by copy number. TCRdb holds this immuneACCESS table with in-frame rearrangements only. Some clones are missing; in checked studies, unresolved V genes explain under half, and the rest has no known cause. The V and J calls and clone size are taken from that table; D and trimming were inferred from the DNA. Within this sample are roughly 40,000 clones, with about 90% of them counted one time only. Over 2% of the sample is in the top ten clones.

Spanning cysteine to phenylalanine, the CDR3 consists of 16 amino acids. Only CDR3 DNA is held: 48 bases, read in frame from base 1. Taken from the germline V gene, the CDR1 and CDR2 loops are SGHTA and FQGTGA. The germline ends are 14 bases apart after V is trimmed by 6 bases and J by 0 bases. Concerning this clone itself: Its antigen remains undetermined. Base qualities are not at hand, and no much larger clone is one base apart.

In the first month after transplant, blood samples were collected up to 4 times, and after that at least monthly when available. The rearranged segments are TRBV7-3 and TRBJ2-2; no D gene can be assigned with confidence. This sequence originates from a human patient who received an intestinal transplant, so some T cells may come from the graft donor. The sequenced sample was PBMCs, obtained around 320 days after intestinal transplant. The bases read TGTGCCAGCAGGGTTGGACCGTATTCGAACACCGGGGAGCTGTTTTTT. This codes for CASRVGPYSNTGELFF.